The 12 T cell receptor beta chains in this list originate from one sample, sequenced in a study of long-term antiretroviral therapy in people with HIV. At survey level, the immunoSEQ assay was run in its v3.0 version. Repertoires were generated with immunoSEQ multiplex PCR, while TCRdb's copy carries only in-frame clones and drops some. The sample has more than 9,500 clones, about 80% seen once. Material: unsorted PBMCs, obtained less than 3.2 years before starting antiretroviral therapy. The receptors come from a middle-aged man with HIV.

The V and J genes are TRBV19 and TRBJ1-4; D gene uncertain. V was cut by 10 bases and J by 0 bases, with 9 bases left in between. This CDR3 spans 13 amino acids. The germline V gene has CDR1 LNHDA and CDR2 SQIVND (reference sequence). As DNA, the CDR3 is TGTGCCACCGCAGCTGCAACTAATGAAAAACTGTTTTTT. Translated, it gives CATAAATNEKLFF.

This clone was observed a single time. The chain couples TRBV18 to TRBJ2-7; TRBD2 is a possible D gene (6 bases). CDR1 is KGHSH, CDR2 LQKENI, per germline. V was trimmed by 2 bases and J by 3 bases, leaving 11 bases between them. The CDR3 consists of 14 residues. Here the CDR3 DNA reads TGTGCCAGCTCACCATCGTCTAGCGTCTACGAGCAGTACTTC. Residues: CASSPSSSVYEQYF.

This clone was recorded once. The chain links TRBV4-3 to TRBJ2-7, with a weak D call TRBD1 (5 bases). Germline CDR1 and CDR2: LGHNA and YSLEER. This CDR3 contains 14 residues. V lost 3 bases and J 3 bases, leaving 12 bases between the germline ends. For the CDR3, the DNA is TGCGCCAGCAGCCATGGGGCGATGGACTACGAGCAGTACTTC. Translated, it gives CASSHGAMDYEQYF.

The chain couples TRBV15 to TRBJ2-7; D perhaps matches TRBD2 (5 bases). Germline values: CDR1 LNHNV, CDR2 YYDKDF (reference sequence). V lost 2 bases, J lost 7 bases, and 15 bases lay in between. This CDR3 spans 14 amino acids. The CDR3 spells CATSRQTSTGEQYF. CDR3 DNA sequence: TGTGCCACCAGCAGACAGACCTCAACGGGGGAGCAGTACTTC.

The CDR3, as DNA: TGTGCCAGCAACGACCAGCAACTGGGTGAGCAGTTCTTC. Residues: CASNDQQLGEQFF. The chain employs TRBV9 and TRBJ2-1; no firm D call. Trimming shortened V by 6 bases and J by 9 bases, and 16 bases separated the two germline ends. Germline values: CDR1 SGDLS, CDR2 YYNGEE. There are 13 residues in the CDR3.

The CDR3, as DNA: TGTGCCAGCCAAACGGGGCTAGCGGGAGTGGTAGGTACGCAGTATTTT. It is translated as CASQTGLAGVVGTQYF. This chain connects TRBV7-2 to TRBJ2-3, with TRBD2 identical over 10 bases. Germline CDR1 and CDR2: SGHTA and FQGNSA. V lost 8 bases to trimming and J lost 8 bases; unmatched junction nucleotides: 16. This CDR3 has 16 residues.

V and J are TRBV28 and TRBJ1-5; D might be TRBD1 (5 bases). Trimming left V 7 bases short and J 4 bases short, with 20 bases between. The germline gives CDR1 MDHEN, CDR2 SYDVKM. CDR3 length: 16 amino acids. The CDR3 here is CASTEVGRGPNQPQHF. In nucleotides, the CDR3 is TGTGCCAGCACCGAAGTTGGTAGGGGCCCGAATCAGCCCCAGCATTTT.

The V gene is TRBV5-6, the J gene TRBJ1-1, with 11 bases lining up with TRBD1. Germline values: CDR1 SGHDT, CDR2 YYEEEE. There are 16 residues in the CDR3. The junction had 7 bases not matched to a gene; V was cut back by 2 bases and J by 4 bases. This CDR3 is CASSFGTGGKVTEAFF. CDR3 nucleotides: TGTGCCAGCAGCTTCGGGACAGGGGGTAAGGTCACTGAAGCTTTCTTT. Drawing the rest from reference TRBV5-6 and TRBJ1-1, the complete variable domain is DAGVTQSPTHLIKTRGQQVTLRCSPKSGHDTVSWYQQALGQGPQFIFQYYEEEERQRGNFPDRFSGHQFPNYSSELNVNALLLGDSALYLCASSFGTGGKVTEAFFGQGTRLTVV.

This clone was observed once. The chain uses TRBV18 and TRBJ1-5, with 12 bases matching TRBD1. The germline CDR1 and CDR2 sequences are KGHSH and LQKENI. The length of the CDR3 is 19 residues. With V trimmed by 5 bases and J by 2 bases, 13 bases remained unmatched. CDR3 loop: CASSSLPRDRGHRNQPQHF. The CDR3 DNA follows: TGTGCCAGCTCATCATTGCCCCGGGACAGGGGGCATCGCAATCAGCCCCAGCATTTT. Based on the CDR3 plus reference TRBV18 and TRBJ1-5, the full variable domain is NAGVMQNPRHLVRRRGQEARLRCSPMKGHSHVYWYRQLPEEGLKFMVYLQKENIIDESGMPKERFSAEFPKEGPSILRIQQVVRGDSAAYFCASSSLPRDRGHRNQPQHFGDGTRLSIL.

The rearrangement uses TRBV5-1 and TRBJ2-1, with 9 nucleotides matching TRBD2. This CDR3 comprises 16 residues. Per germline, CDR1 SGHRS and CDR2 YFSETQ. The J segment lost 4 bases and the V segment lost 7 bases, leaving 12 bases of the junction unmatched. In DNA form, the CDR3 reads TGCGCCAGCCTCCGTGGTGAGGCGGGAGGGTACAATGAGCAGTTCTTC. Its protein product is CASLRGEAGGYNEQFF.

The rearrangement links TRBV30 to TRBJ2-2; 7 bases fit TRBD2. Germline V CDR1 and CDR2: GTSNPN, SVGIG (reference sequence). The CDR3 consists of 13 residues. The trim removed 7 bases at V and 4 bases at J, leaving 6 bases unmatched. Written as DNA, the CDR3 is TGTGCCTCCGGAACTAGCGCCACCGGGGAGCTGTTTTTT. It yields the protein CASGTSATGELFF.

V gene TRBV5-1 combines with J gene TRBJ1-1; 7 positions match TRBD1. This CDR3 comprises 15 residues. Trimming removed 0 bases from V and 3 bases from J; junction bases left unmatched: 5. The germline V gene encodes CDR1 SGHRS and CDR2 YFSETQ. CDR3: CASSLAGTVDTEAFF. CDR3 bases: TGCGCCAGCAGCTTGGCCGGGACAGTTGACACTGAAGCTTTCTTT.